Listed below are T cell receptor beta chains from one sample, sequenced in a study of blood T cell repertoires in COVID-19. Here immunoSEQ multiplex PCR was the method, and the copy in TCRdb shows in-frame clones only, minus some. The data hold over 85,000 clones, with approximately 90% observed a single time. The sequenced sample consisted of peripheral blood. Receptors originate from a woman aged 45 to 65 with COVID-19, enrolled during active disease. CDR3s include the opening cysteine and the closing phenylalanine or tryptophan. D genes are given only for firm matches. Size is omitted from some rows. Given values are once, few, many or a class for expanded clones.

V: TRBV6-1; D: NA; size: NA; J: TRBJ1-6; DNA: TGTGCCAGCAGTGAAAGGGGAAGGGCCCTCCACTTT; CDR3: CASSERGRALHF
V: TRBV2; D: NA; size: few; J: TRBJ1-2; DNA: TGTGCCAGCAGTGAGGGCCCGCTCTATGGCTACACCTTC; CDR3: CASSEGPLYGYTF
V: TRBV5-4; D: TRBD2; size: once; J: TRBJ2-7; DNA: TGTGCCAGCAGCTTGGGGGCTAGCGGGGGGGCTGCTGAGCAGTACTTC; CDR3: CASSLGASGGAAEQYF
V: TRBV3-1/TRBV3-2; D: NA; size: NA; J: TRBJ1-6; DNA: TGTGCCAGCAGCCGGGGGGGGGCCTCCTATAATTCACCCCTCCACTTT; CDR3: CASSRGGASYNSPLHF
V: TRBV5-1; D: TRBD1; size: NA; J: TRBJ2-7; DNA: TGCGCCAGCAGCCTAGGACAGGGTATTTACGAGCAGTACTTC; CDR3: CASSLGQGIYEQYF
V: TRBV4-1; D: NA; size: NA; J: TRBJ1-5; DNA: TGCGCCAGCAGCCAGGGGGGTGCGGACGGGGCCGGGGGGCCCCAGCATTTT; CDR3: CASSQGGADGAGGPQHF
V: TRBV1; D: NA; size: NA; J: TRBJ1-1; DNA: TGCACCAGCAGCACCGGGACAGGGCTATTAGGGAACACTGAAGCTTTCTTT; CDR3: CTSSTGTGLLGNTEAFF
V: TRBV7-3; D: NA; size: NA; J: TRBJ2-2; DNA: TGTGCCAGCAGCTCCTGGGGACTTGGTGACCGGCTGTTTTTT; CDR3: CASSSWGLGDRLFF
V: TRBV2; D: NA; size: NA; J: TRBJ2-7; DNA: TGTGCCAGCAGTGAACAGGGCGAACCCTCCTACGAGCAGTACTTC; CDR3: CASSEQGEPSYEQYF
V: TRBV6-5; D: TRBD1; size: NA; J: TRBJ2-1; DNA: TGTGCCAGCAGTTACGGGGACAGCTCCTACAATGAGCAGTTCTTC; CDR3: CASSYGDSSYNEQFF
V: TRBV7-2; D: NA; size: NA; J: TRBJ2-2; DNA: TGTGCCAGCAGTCTACACCGGGACTTCGCCGGGGAGCTGTTTTTT; CDR3: CASSLHRDFAGELFF
V: TRBV19; D: NA; size: NA; J: TRBJ2-7; DNA: TGTGCCAGTAGTACTTTATCGGGTTACGAGCAGTACTTC; CDR3: CASSTLSGYEQYF
V: TRBV11-3; D: TRBD1; size: NA; J: TRBJ1-6; DNA: TGTGCCAGCAGCTTAGACAGGGGGAATTCACCCCTCCACTTT; CDR3: CASSLDRGNSPLHF
V: TRBV7-2; D: TRBD2; size: NA; J: TRBJ2-7; DNA: TGTGCCAGCAGCCTATCGACTAGCGGGGTGGGCGAGCAGTACTTC; CDR3: CASSLSTSGVGEQYF
V: TRBV2; D: TRBD1; size: NA; J: TRBJ2-1; DNA: TGTGCCAGCTTCCTCGACAGGGGAGAGCAGTTCTTC; CDR3: CASFLDRGEQFF
V: TRBV7-9; D: TRBD2; size: NA; J: TRBJ2-2; DNA: TGTGCCAGCAGCCCGTTAGCGGGGTCCGGGGAGCTGTTTTTT; CDR3: CASSPLAGSGELFF
V: TRBV7-9; D: TRBD2; size: NA; J: TRBJ2-2; DNA: TGTGCCAGCAGCTCTCGGACTAGCTCCCCCGGGGAGCTGTTTTTT; CDR3: CASSSRTSSPGELFF
V: TRBV25-1; D: TRBD2; size: NA; J: TRBJ2-5; DNA: TGTGCCAGTGTAACTAGCGGGGGTGGGGAGACCCAGTACTTC; CDR3: CASVTSGGGETQYF
V: TRBV30; D: NA; size: NA; J: TRBJ2-3; DNA: TGTGCCTGGAGTATCGGAGGGGGCACAGATACGCAGTATTTT; CDR3: CAWSIGGGTDTQYF
V: TRBV13; D: TRBD1; size: NA; J: TRBJ1-1; DNA: TGTGCCAGTCAGGACAGGGCGACTGAAGCTTTCTTT; CDR3: CASQDRATEAFF
V: TRBV11-3; D: NA; size: NA; J: TRBJ1-4; DNA: TGTGCCAGCAGCCCGCGGGGAGGGATATTAGAAAAACTGTTTTTT; CDR3: CASSPRGGILEKLFF
V: TRBV12-3/TRBV12-4; D: NA; size: NA; J: TRBJ2-2; DNA: TGTGCCAGCAGTCACAGGGAAACCGGGGAGCTGTTTTTT; CDR3: CASSHRETGELFF
V: TRBV3-1/TRBV3-2; D: TRBD1; size: NA; J: TRBJ2-6; DNA: TGTGCCAGCAGCCAAGAGGACAGGATCCCTGGGGCCAACGTCCTGACTTTC; CDR3: CASSQEDRIPGANVLTF
V: TRBV27; D: NA; size: NA; J: TRBJ1-5; DNA: TGTGCCAGCAGTTTCGGCAGGGGCAATCAGCCCCAGCATTTT; CDR3: CASSFGRGNQPQHF
V: TRBV7-7; D: NA; size: NA; J: TRBJ2-7; DNA: TGTGCTAGCAGCTCGGGGGACAGTCCCTACGAGCAGTACTTC; CDR3: CASSSGDSPYEQYF
V: TRBV14; D: NA; size: NA; J: TRBJ2-7; DNA: TGTGCCAGCAGCCAATCCCAGGGGCGCTCCTACGAGCAGTACTTC; CDR3: CASSQSQGRSYEQYF
V: TRBV6-5; D: NA; size: NA; J: TRBJ1-1; DNA: TGTGCCAGCACCATACAGGGTATGGCTTTCTTT; CDR3: CASTIQGMAFF
V: TRBV2; D: NA; size: NA; J: TRBJ1-1; DNA: TGTGCCAGCAGCTCTCAGGGCATGAACACTGAAGCTTTCTTT; CDR3: CASSSQGMNTEAFF
V: TRBV11-3; D: TRBD2; size: NA; J: TRBJ2-5; DNA: TGTGCCAGCAGCTTAGATGCTAGCGGGGGCCAAGAGACCCAGTACTTC; CDR3: CASSLDASGGQETQYF
V: TRBV7-2; D: NA; size: NA; J: TRBJ2-7; DNA: TGTGCCAGCAGCTTCTGGGGGGGGGCCTCCTACGAGCAGTACTTC; CDR3: CASSFWGGASYEQYF
V: TRBV5-1; D: TRBD1; size: few; J: TRBJ1-6; DNA: TGCGCCAGCAGCTCGAGTCCGCGGACAGGGGCGTATTCACCCCTCCACTTT; CDR3: CASSSSPRTGAYSPLHF
V: TRBV5-1; D: TRBD2; size: once; J: TRBJ2-7; DNA: TGCGCCAGCAGCTACTTTTGGCCGTACAGGGGACTAGCGGGGTTGGGCTACGAGCAGTACTTC; CDR3: CASSYFWPYRGLAGLGYEQYF
V: TRBV18; D: NA; size: NA; J: TRBJ1-1; DNA: TGTGCCAGCTCGCTCAGGGTGAACACTGAAGCTTTCTTT; CDR3: CASSLRVNTEAFF
V: TRBV3-1/TRBV3-2; D: TRBD2; size: many; J: TRBJ2-1; DNA: TGTGCCAGCAGGGTGGGAGGGCAGCACAATGAGCAGTTCTTC; CDR3: CASRVGGQHNEQFF
V: TRBV7-9; D: TRBD2; size: NA; J: TRBJ2-3; DNA: TGTGCCAGCAGCTTTACCGGGACTAGCGGGGGCCGTAGCACAGATACGCAGTATTTT; CDR3: CASSFTGTSGGRSTDTQYF
V: TRBV3-1/TRBV3-2; D: TRBD2; size: NA; J: TRBJ2-3; DNA: TGTGCCAGCAGCCACCCCTCTAGCGGGGGGGCCTTCGATACGCAGTATTTT; CDR3: CASSHPSSGGAFDTQYF
V: TRBV7-2; D: TRBD2; size: NA; J: TRBJ2-1; DNA: TGTGCCAGCAGCATCGGACTAGCGGGGCCGTACAATGAGCAGTTCTTC; CDR3: CASSIGLAGPYNEQFF
V: TRBV27; D: NA; size: NA; J: TRBJ2-7; DNA: TGTGCCAGCAGTTTAGCGGCGTACGGGGAGCAGTACTTC; CDR3: CASSLAAYGEQYF
V: TRBV6-2/TRBV6-3; D: TRBD2; size: NA; J: TRBJ2-3; DNA: TGTGCCAGCAGTTACTCTAGCGGGGGGGCCTATCCTACAGATACGCAGTATTTT; CDR3: CASSYSSGGAYPTDTQYF
V: TRBV10-3; D: NA; size: NA; J: TRBJ2-1; DNA: TGTGCCATCAGGGGACTTTACAATGAGCAGTTCTTC; CDR3: CAIRGLYNEQFF
V: TRBV19; D: TRBD1; size: NA; J: TRBJ2-6; DNA: TGTGCCAGTAGTAAGGCGCGGGGACAGGGAGAACTTGGGGCCAACGTCCTGACTTTC; CDR3: CASSKARGQGELGANVLTF
V: TRBV9; D: TRBD2; size: NA; J: TRBJ2-1; DNA: TGTGCCAGCAGCGTAGAAGGGACTAGGAACAATGAGCAGTTCTTC; CDR3: CASSVEGTRNNEQFF
V: TRBV7-9; D: NA; size: NA; J: TRBJ1-6; DNA: TGTGCCAGCAGCTTACCCGGGACAAGCTCGTCACCCCTCCACTTT; CDR3: CASSLPGTSSSPLHF